The 10 T cell receptor beta chains below all came from one sample that was sequenced in a study of identical twins. TCRdb re-called the 5' RACE reads through MiXCR, storing one row per CDR3 protein. The sample comprises 1.5 million to 2 million distinct CDR3 sequences, more than 30% of which are singletons, and more than 0.25% rests with the top ten. Sequenced input: cord blood. The receptors stem from a newborn girl in good health.

This clonotype was recorded many times. V gene TRBV12-3 or TRBV12-4 combines with J gene TRBJ2-4; D is uncertain. The CDR3 spans 12 residues. The V end lost 1 base, the J end lost 5 bases, and 3 bases lay between the germline ends. CDR3 nucleotide sequence: TGTGCCAGCAGTTTAGAAGAAAACATTCAGTACTTC. It yields the protein CASSLEENIQYF.

This clonotype showed up just a few times. CDR3 protein: CASSQETGERDSPLHF. The CDR3, as DNA: TGTGCCAGCAGCCAGGAAACAGGGGAGAGGGATTCACCCCTCCACTTT. The gene calls are TRBV4-2 and TRBJ1-6, with 7 bases identical to TRBD1. J was trimmed by 8 bases and V by 3 bases; bases with no gene match: 10. Germline V gives CDR1 LGHNA, CDR2 YNFKEQ. This CDR3 comprises 16 residues.

This clonotype was picked up a small number of times. CDR3 sequence: CASSSPGAYYGYTF. CDR3 nucleotides: TGTGCCAGCAGTTCCCCAGGCGCTTACTATGGCTACACCTTC. The chain combines TRBV6-2 or TRBV6-3 with TRBJ1-2, with unresolved D. The germline V and J ends were trimmed by 4 bases and 3 bases, with 12 bases remaining between them. Germline V gene lookup returns CDR1 MNHEY and CDR2 SVGEGT. The CDR3 totals 14 residues.

This clonotype appeared a few times. The chain uses TRBV5-1 and TRBJ2-2, with 8 nucleotides matching TRBD2. V was pared by 0 bases and J by 4 bases, with 2 bases of the junction left unmatched. From germline, CDR1 is SGHRS and CDR2 YFSETQ. The CDR3 is 15 amino acids. The CDR3 DNA follows: TGCGCCAGCAGCTTGGTCCTAGCGGGCACCGGGGAGCTGTTTTTT. Amino acids: CASSLVLAGTGELFF.

The chain is built from TRBV12-3 or TRBV12-4 and TRBJ2-1; the D is unclear. Trimming cost V 1 base and J 8 bases, with 9 bases left between them. CDR3 length: 13 residues. The CDR3 bases are TGTGCCAGCAGTTTAGTACGAAGCGATGAGCAGTTCTTC. As protein: CASSLVRSDEQFF.

This clonotype was recorded a few times. The chain is built from TRBV7-2 and TRBJ1-2; 7 positions match TRBD1. The V gene's germline CDR1 is SGHTA and CDR2 FQGNSA. The CDR3 has 14 amino acids. V gave up 2 bases and J gave up 6 bases; unmatched junction bases: 6. The CDR3 is CASSLQGVRNGYTF. The CDR3 nucleotides read TGTGCCAGCAGCTTACAGGGGGTGAGGAATGGCTACACCTTC.

A note on this clonotype: At one end, the junction sequence differs from germline, possibly due to a read error. V gene TRBV11-2 combines with J gene TRBJ2-7, with D perhaps matching TRBD1 or TRBD2 (5 bases each). The CDR3 has 11 amino acids. Germline V gene data show CDR1 as SGHAT and CDR2 as FQNNGV. DNA for the CDR3: TGTGCCGGCAGCGCGACATGGGACCAGTGCTTC. Its translation: CAGSATWDQCF.

This clonotype appeared once. The junction shows a germline mismatch at one end, possibly a read error. The CDR3 nucleotides are TGTGCCGGCAGCCCACGACGACTCGCTCGGGAGACCCAGTACTTC. Amino acids: CAGSPRRLARETQYF. This sequence joins TRBV3-1 and TRBJ2-5; no clear D gene. This CDR3 is 15 amino acids long. Germline-derived CDR1 and CDR2 are LGHDT and YNNKEL (reference sequence).

In its sample, this clonotype was seen a few times. This chain uses TRBV27 with TRBJ1-1; 7 nucleotides line up with TRBD1. V lost 4 bases to trimming and J lost 10 bases; unmatched junction nucleotides: 6. The CDR3 contains 12 residues. Germline loops: CDR1 MNHEY, CDR2 SMNVEV (reference sequence). The CDR3 nucleotides read TGTGCCAGCAGTTCCCTCGGACAGGCAGCTTTCTTT. Its translation is CASSSLGQAAFF.

The chain is built from TRBV7-2 and TRBJ2-1, with D hard to call. Per the germline V gene, CDR1 is SGHTA and CDR2 is FQGNSA. This CDR3 comprises 13 residues. V lost 4 bases and J 8 bases, leaving 12 bases between the germline ends. The CDR3 DNA reads as TGTGCCAGCAGCTCGACTCCCTGGGATGAGCAGTTCTTC. Amino acids: CASSSTPWDEQFF.